One and the same sample provided the 28 T cell receptor beta chains below, sequenced in a study of Ad26.COV2.S vaccination and SARS-CoV-2 variants. The assay was immunoSEQ multiplex PCR, and TCRdb's table has in-frame clones only and misses some. The table records about 680,000 clones, roughly 90% of them present only once. Treatment here: around 19 received Ad26.COV2.S at low or high dose, single or two shots; several received placebo; per-sample allocation not given. Sample collection was performed on day 63 after the first vaccine or placebo injection. The sequenced sample was peripheral blood, obtained in a trial of Ad26.COV2.S vaccine versus placebo. All receptors derive from a person aged 18-65 years who received the Ad26.COV2.S COVID-19 vaccine or a placebo.

The V call is TRBV7-2, the J call TRBJ2-3; 7 nucleotides line up with TRBD1. The CDR3 totals 15 residues. With 2 bases clipped from V and 2 bases from J, the junction kept 4 bases outside the gene matches. Germline CDR1 is SGHTA and CDR2 is FQGNSA. CDR3 residues: CASSLRGPATDTQYF. The CDR3 nucleotides read TGTGCCAGCAGCTTAAGGGGGCCGGCCACAGATACGCAGTATTTT.

The genes are TRBV9 and TRBJ2-3; unclear D gene. CDR3 length: 14 residues. CDR1 and CDR2 (germline): SGDLS, YYNGEE. Deletions cut 4 bases from V and 3 bases from J, with 12 bases between. The CDR3 DNA is TGTGCCAGCAGCCCGTCCGTTGTGACAGATACGCAGTATTTT. Its translation is CASSPSVVTDTQYF.

About this clone: One junction end does not reproduce the germline sequence, and a read error may be involved. Other DNA sequences in this specimen translate into the identical CDR3. V usage is TRBV5-1 and J usage is TRBJ1-2; D is ambiguous. The germline gives CDR1 SGHRS, CDR2 YFSETQ. The CDR3 runs 13 residues. The CDR3 here is CASSLWSSYGYTF. The CDR3 DNA reads TGTGCCAGCAGCTTGTGGAGCTCCTATGGCTACACCTTC.

As regards this clone: A junction end diverges from the germline sequence, so it may reflect a read error. CDR3 DNA: TGTGCCAGCAGCCAAGAACGGGACAGCTATATTTCACCCCTCCACTTT. It translates to CASSQERDSYISPLHF. This chain links TRBV14 with TRBJ1-6, with 7 nucleotides matching TRBD1. Germline V gene lookup returns CDR1 SGHDN and CDR2 FVKESK. The CDR3 runs to 16 residues.

The V and J genes are TRBV5-1 and TRBJ1-3, with TRBD1 as a possible D gene (5 bases). The CDR3 is 12 amino acids. Trimming cost V 4 bases and J 7 bases, with 9 bases left between them. CDR1 and CDR2 (germline): SGHRS, YFSETQ. CDR3 sequence: CASSPEGNTIYF. The CDR3 DNA reads as TGCGCCAGCAGCCCGGAGGGGAACACCATATATTTT.

This clone was counted a single time. The J gene is TRBJ1-1, the V gene TRBV27; no clear D gene. The CDR3 extends over 13 amino acids. Trimming removed 6 bases from V and 5 bases from J, with 13 bases in between. Germline V lookup: CDR1 MNHEY, CDR2 SMNVEV (reference sequence). The DNA of the CDR3 is TGTGCCAGCAGGGAAGGAGGGAGGACTGAAGCTTTCTTT. Its translation is CASREGGRTEAFF.

This clone came up once. This chain uses TRBV28 with TRBJ2-5; 9 bases line up with TRBD2. The V segment lost 2 bases and the J segment 2 bases; nucleotides outside the gene matches: 6. The CDR3 has 16 amino acids. Germline CDR1 is MDHEN and CDR2 is SYDVKM. In DNA form, the CDR3 reads TGTGCCAGCAGTTTAGCGGCGGGAGGGCCGCAAGAGACCCAGTACTTC. Encoded protein: CASSLAAGGPQETQYF.

The V and J genes are TRBV5-5 and TRBJ2-1; D is unclear. V lost 2 bases and J lost 2, with 5 bases in between. The CDR3 spans 13 residues. In germline, CDR1 is SGHKS, CDR2 YYEKEE (reference sequence). CDR3: CASSLSAYNEQFF. Here the CDR3 DNA reads TGTGCCAGCAGCTTAAGCGCCTACAATGAGCAGTTCTTC.

This CDR3 is CATSVAGQETQYF. The CDR3 region has the DNA TGTGCCACCAGTGTGGCGGGGCAAGAGACCCAGTACTTC. The chain joins TRBV24-1 to TRBJ2-5, with TRBD2 as a possible D gene (6 bases). Trimming shortened V by 5 bases and J by 2 bases, and 8 bases separated the two germline ends. The CDR3 is 13 amino acids. From germline, CDR1 is KGHDR and CDR2 SFDVKD.

The chain carries TRBV14 and TRBJ2-2; D remains unclear. The germline gives CDR1 SGHDN, CDR2 FVKESK. This CDR3 has 15 amino acids. Between the trimmed V and J ends, which lost 0 bases and 4 bases, there was a span of 9 bases. The CDR3 sequence is CASSQDRAGTGELFF. CDR3 sequence (DNA): TGTGCCAGCAGCCAAGATAGGGCAGGCACCGGGGAGCTGTTTTTT.

V usage is TRBV11-2 and J usage is TRBJ1-3; 7 bases map to TRBD1. The germline gives CDR1 SGHAT, CDR2 FQNNGV. The length of the CDR3 is 15 residues. The trim removed 2 bases at V and 2 bases at J, leaving 3 bases unmatched. CDR3 DNA: TGTGCCAGCAGCTTACAGGGGGTAACTGGAAACACCATATATTTT. It is translated as CASSLQGVTGNTIYF. Full variable domain (missing parts from reference TRBV11-2 and TRBJ1-3): EAGVAQSPRYKIIEKRQSVAFWCNPISGHATLYWYQQILGQGPKLLIQFQNNGVVDDSQLPKDRFSAERLKGVDSTLKIQPAKLEDSAVYLCASSLQGVTGNTIYFGEGSWLTVV.

This clone appeared a few times. The rearrangement uses TRBV14 and TRBJ2-7; no firm D call. The CDR3 sequence is 11 residues long. Germline assignment: CDR1 SGHDN and CDR2 FVKESK. Trimming cost V 3 bases and J 9 bases, with 9 bases left between them. CDR3 residues: CASSQLVVQYF. The CDR3 DNA is TGTGCCAGCAGCCAGTTGGTTGTGCAGTACTTC.

The chain has TRBV6-5 and TRBJ2-1; D is undetermined. The CDR3 is made up of 13 amino acids. The germline gives CDR1 MNHEY, CDR2 SVGAGI. The V and J ends lost 5 bases and 12 bases respectively, with 17 bases between them. The CDR3 DNA is TGTGCCAGCAGTCCCCCTCTCCGTTACGGGCAGTTCTTC. Protein sequence: CASSPPLRYGQFF.

CDR3 nucleotide sequence: TGTGCCAGCTCACCTCCGGGACAGGGGCCATACGAGCAGTACTTC. Protein product: CASSPPGQGPYEQYF. The chain is built from TRBV18 and TRBJ2-7; 10 bases agree with TRBD1. With 3 bases clipped from V and 4 bases from J, the junction kept 6 bases outside the gene matches. Germline CDR1 and CDR2: KGHSH and LQKENI. The CDR3 contains 15 residues.

The rearrangement uses TRBV25-1 and TRBJ2-3, with D perhaps matching TRBD2 (6 bases). Trimming removed 4 bases at V and 0 bases at J, with 11 bases between. This CDR3 spans 15 amino acids. Germline CDR1 and CDR2: MGHDK and SYGVNS. CDR3 in DNA: TGTGCCAGCAGTGTTGCGGGGCCTAGCACAGATACGCAGTATTTT. It yields the protein CASSVAGPSTDTQYF.

The rearrangement joins TRBV2 to TRBJ2-1; possibly TRBD1 for D (5 bases). This CDR3 contains 16 residues. V lost 3 bases and J lost 3, with 15 bases in between. Germline CDR1 and CDR2: SNHLY and FYNNEI. CDR3 bases: TGTGCCAGCAGTGACGCTCTAGGGGTTATCTACAATGAGCAGTTCTTC. Its protein is CASSDALGVIYNEQFF.

The genes are TRBV7-9 and TRBJ2-5; D remains ambiguous. The V gene lost 5 bases and the J gene lost 5 bases, with 12 bases spanning the gap. Germline V gives CDR1 SEHNR, CDR2 FQNEAQ (reference sequence). The CDR3 length is 13 residues. Here the CDR3 reads CASSRQYLETQYF. In nucleotides, the CDR3 is TGTGCCAGCAGCCGGCAGTATCTTGAGACCCAGTACTTC.

The chain combines TRBV6-6 with TRBJ1-1; D ambiguous. Germline V gene lookup returns CDR1 MNHNY and CDR2 SVGAGI (reference sequence). Deletions cut 5 bases from V and 1 base from J, with 5 bases between. This CDR3 comprises 12 residues. This chain's CDR3 is CASSVANTEAFF. CDR3 DNA sequence: TGTGCCAGCAGTGTAGCGAACACTGAAGCTTTCTTT.

The chain is built from TRBV6-6 and TRBJ1-1; weak D call: TRBD1 (5 bases). Trimming shortened V by 5 bases and J by 1 base, and 11 bases separated the two germline ends. The CDR3 totals 14 residues. In germline, CDR1 is MNHNY, CDR2 SVGAGI (reference sequence). The CDR3 reads CASSQGVGNTEAFF. DNA of the CDR3: TGTGCCAGCAGTCAAGGGGTTGGGAACACTGAAGCTTTCTTT.

This chain connects TRBV6-6 to TRBJ1-1; 7 bases line up with TRBD1. Germline trimming cut 5 bases from V and 1 base from J; bases unmatched to any gene: 10. CDR3 length: 16 amino acids. Germline CDR1 and CDR2: MNHNY and SVGAGI (reference sequence). The CDR3 sequence: CASSPTGVRGNTEAFF. CDR3 in DNA: TGTGCCAGCAGTCCAACAGGGGTGAGAGGGAACACTGAAGCTTTCTTT.

V and J are TRBV5-4 and TRBJ2-5, with 7 bases lining up with TRBD2. This CDR3 comprises 15 residues. Trimming at V came to 1 base and at J to 5 bases, leaving 8 bases not matched to a gene. Germline-derived CDR1 and CDR2 are SGHNT and YYREEE (reference sequence). This CDR3 reads CASSLSGKDSETQYF. For the CDR3, the DNA is TGTGCCAGCAGCTTGAGCGGGAAGGATAGTGAGACCCAGTACTTC. Complete variable domain (other parts from reference TRBV5-4 and TRBJ2-5): ETGVTQSPTHLIKTRGQQVTLRCSSQSGHNTVSWYQQALGQGPQFIFQYYREEENGRGNFPPRFSGLQFPNYSSELNVNALELDDSALYLCASSLSGKDSETQYFGPGTRLLVL.

The rearrangement joins TRBV11-2 to TRBJ2-1; the match to TRBD1 covers 8 bases. This CDR3 is built from 14 residues. Germline-derived CDR1 and CDR2 are SGHAT and FQNNGV. V lost 10 bases and J lost 4; bases outside the gene matches: 9. The DNA of the CDR3 is TGTGCCACACTTGGGCGGACAGGGTACAATGAGCAGTTCTTC. Translated: CATLGRTGYNEQFF.

V usage is TRBV7-9 and J usage is TRBJ2-5; no definite D call. The length of the CDR3 is 14 residues. V lost 5 bases to trimming and J lost 3 bases, with 13 bases between them. Germline CDR1 and CDR2: SEHNR and FQNEAQ (reference sequence). The CDR3 bases are TGTGCCAGCAGCATAAGGAGTAAAGAAGAGACCCAGTACTTC. Protein: CASSIRSKEETQYF.

Regarding this clone: Other DNA sequences in the sample encode the same CDR3. V gene TRBV5-1 combines with J gene TRBJ1-1; D unclear. The CDR3 extends over 13 amino acids. Germline CDR1 and CDR2: SGHRS and YFSETQ. V was pared by 2 bases and J by 0 bases, with 5 bases between. The CDR3 here is CASSFTVNTEAFF. The CDR3 coding sequence is TGCGCCAGCAGCTTTACTGTGAACACTGAAGCTTTCTTT.

This clone occurred a few times. The CDR3 region has the DNA TGTGCCAGTAGTATTGAGTACTCCTACGAGCAGTACTTC. Encoded protein: CASSIEYSYEQYF. V gene TRBV19 combines with J gene TRBJ2-7; D is unresolved. CDR1 is LNHDA and CDR2 is SQIVND in the germline V gene (reference sequence). This CDR3 has 13 residues. Trimming left V 3 bases short and J 0 bases short, with 6 bases between.

This sequence joins TRBV10-3 and TRBJ2-1; TRBD2 matches at 10 bases. V shed 2 bases and J 9 bases; nucleotides not matched to a gene: 7. CDR3 length: 15 residues. Germline-derived CDR1 and CDR2 are ENHRY and SYGVKD. The CDR3: CAISEPLAGEGEQFF. The CDR3 coding sequence is TGTGCCATCAGTGAGCCCCTAGCGGGAGAAGGTGAGCAGTTCTTC.

This rearrangement joins TRBV6-5 to TRBJ1-4, with 8 positions matching TRBD1. V trimming: 0 bases; J trimming: 3 bases; junction bases outside the gene matches: 3. The CDR3 is made up of 16 amino acids. The V gene's germline CDR1 is MNHEY and CDR2 SVGAGI. For the CDR3, the DNA is TGTGCCAGCAGTTACTCGCCGACAGGGGCTAATGAAAAACTGTTTTTT. Residues: CASSYSPTGANEKLFF.

This chain uses TRBV27 with TRBJ2-7; 8 bases fit TRBD1. Germline CDR1 and CDR2: MNHEY and SMNVEV (reference sequence). The ends lost 6 bases at V and 1 base at J; junction bases unmatched: 8. The CDR3 totals 15 residues. The CDR3 DNA sequence: TGTGCCAGCAGGTCCCTAGGACAGGGATCCTACGAGCAGTACTTC. As protein: CASRSLGQGSYEQYF.